Sequencing of this T cell receptor (beta chain) was carried out in a study of T-cell reconstitution after alpha-beta-depleted transplantation in children. Broader study findings: Elevated TCRbeta diversity at day 60 was traced, in some patients, to surviving recipient T cells and thymic progenitors. Among T cells one year after transplant, newly produced cells accounted for most counts and diversity. Reportedly, roughly two months post-transplant, alpha-beta T cells arose from several hundred expanded graft clones.

The TCRbeta library was prepared with unique molecular identifiers. In TCRdb, the PCR reads were re-called with MiXCR into one record per CDR3 protein. Here the sample spans roughly 300,000 distinct CDR3 sequences, roughly 11% being singletons. In its sample, this clonotype was seen many times. Its cognate antigen is unknown. This TCR derives from a male patient between 2 and 10 years old who had a stem cell transplant for chronic granulomatous disease, so the T cells may come from the graft donor. The source was peripheral blood, collected 180 days after TCRalphabeta/CD19-depleted stem cell transplant.

The CDR3 spells CASSLGTGREKLFF. In DNA, the CDR3 is TGTGCCAGCAGCTTGGGGACAGGGCGGGAAAAACTGTTTTTT. The V and J genes are TRBV7-8 and TRBJ1-4; 9 bases are shared with TRBD1. With V trimmed by 3 bases and J by 8 bases, 4 bases remained unmatched. This CDR3 region has 14 residues. CDR1 is SGHVS, CDR2 FQNEAQ, per germline.